Shown below are 2 T cell receptor beta chains from a single sample sequenced in a study of vaccination and CD4 T cells after COVID-19. The treatment: approximately 9-day PBMC culture with coronavirus spike peptide pools or control peptides (ViraFEST assay). Before the COVID-19 pandemic (2011-2018), CD4+ T cells were obtained from the unexposed donor. No cognate antigen is known for these TCRs. At the Johns Hopkins FTIC core, DNA taken from cultured CD4+ T cells was sequenced by way of the Oncomine TCR Beta short-read assay. TCRdb processed the PCR reads anew with MiXCR; each CDR3 protein has one entry. The repertoire holds roughly 7,000 distinct CDR3 sequences, 35% seen once, with 25% to 30% in the top ten. The material sequenced was CD4+ T cells from blood, cultured in vitro. These receptors originate from a human donor in good health.

The chain employs TRBV20-1 and TRBJ1-2; D not resolved. V lost 5 bases, J lost 2 bases, and 12 bases lay in between. Germline V gene sequence: CDR1 DFQATT, CDR2 SNEGSKA (reference sequence). This CDR3 is built from 13 residues. CDR3 nucleotide sequence: TGCAGTGCTCCCCGGACGGAAAACTATGGCTACACCTTC. It translates to CSAPRTENYGYTF.

This clonotype was picked up a small number of times. This chain links TRBV6-1 with TRBJ2-7; D gene unclear. This CDR3 has 12 amino acids. Germline CDR1 MNHNS, CDR2 SASEGT. V shed 2 bases and J shed 3 bases, with 5 bases lying between them. The CDR3 DNA is TGTGCCAGCAGTGAAACGTTCTACGAGCAGTACTTC. As protein: CASSETFYEQYF.